Each of the 20 T cell receptor beta chains below was sequenced from the same sample in a study. TCRdb ran MiXCR on the 5' RACE reads and lists one entry per CDR3 protein. The sample lists roughly 42,000 distinct CDR3 sequences, around 30% occurring once. The sequenced sample was tumor-infiltrating memory CD4+ T cells sorted from the breast tumor. Subset specified: memory CD4+ T cells, CD4+CD45RO+CD25-. Source of these receptors: a female donor with breast cancer.

A note on this clonotype: This may stem from a read error, because a much larger clone lies one nucleotide away. The genes are TRBV20-1 and TRBJ1-2, with no clear D. Germline V lookup: CDR1 DFQATT, CDR2 SNEGSKA (reference sequence). This CDR3 is built from 13 residues. Trimming cost V 6 bases and J 4 bases, with 15 bases left between them. In nucleotides, the CDR3 is TGCAGTGCCCCGGACTCCAACGGCTATGGCTACACCTTC. Amino acid sequence: CSAPDSNGYGYTF.

This clonotype was recorded many times. The V gene is TRBV20-1, the J gene TRBJ2-5; 10 positions match TRBD1. V shed 0 bases, J shed 5 bases, and the junction held 9 bases outside the gene matches. The germline V gene has CDR1 DFQATT and CDR2 SNEGSKA (reference sequence). The CDR3 consists of 16 residues. The chain's CDR3 is CSARDRVTGGGETQYF. The CDR3 nucleotides are TGCAGTGCTAGAGATCGTGTGACAGGGGGCGGTGAGACCCAGTACTTC.

This clonotype was counted between two and nine times. This chain joins TRBV12-3 or TRBV12-4 and TRBJ2-1, with 13 bases lining up with TRBD2. CDR3 length equals 16 residues. J lost 7 bases, V lost 2 bases, and 5 bases had no gene match. The CDR3 DNA is TGTGCCAGCAGTTTACTGACTAGCGGGAGGCCAAATGAGCAGTTCTTC. It specifies CASSLLTSGRPNEQFF.

This clonotype showed up just a few times. Compared with germline, one end of the junction differs, possibly owing to a read error. The rearrangement joins TRBV20-1 to TRBJ1-2; no definite D call. This CDR3 is built from 12 residues. CDR1 and CDR2 from the germline V gene are DFQATT and SNEGSKA (reference sequence). The CDR3 DNA reads TGCGGTGCCGTAGACGGCAACTATGGCTACACCTTC. It specifies CGAVDGNYGYTF.

This chain connects TRBV6-2 or TRBV6-3 to TRBJ2-5; possibly TRBD2 for D (6 bases). V was cut by 0 bases and J by 4 bases, with 12 bases left in between. The CDR3 runs to 15 residues. Germline V gene lookup returns CDR1 MNHEY and CDR2 SVGEGT. CDR3 amino acids: CASSYSLGGGETQYF. The CDR3 DNA sequence: TGTGCCAGCAGTTACTCGCTCGGGGGTGGAGAGACCCAGTACTTC.

This clonotype showed up just a few times. Germline and junction disagree at one end, which may indicate a read error. The chain is built from TRBV15 and TRBJ2-1, with D perhaps matching TRBD2 (6 bases). Germline V gives CDR1 LNHNV, CDR2 YYDKDF (reference sequence). CDR3 length equals 14 residues. CDR3 amino acids: CVTSRVAAYNEQFF. For the CDR3, the DNA is TGTGTCACCAGCAGAGTAGCGGCCTACAATGAGCAGTTCTTC.

The chain links TRBV9 to TRBJ1-2, with no clear D. Trimming removed 0 bases from V and 4 bases from J, with 10 bases in between. CDR3 length: 14 amino acids. CDR1 is SGDLS, CDR2 YYNGEE, per germline. CDR3 sequence reads: CASSVGEGGYGYTF. CDR3 nucleotides: TGTGCCAGCAGCGTAGGAGAGGGAGGCTATGGCTACACCTTC.

This chain connects TRBV5-1 to TRBJ2-1, with D perhaps matching TRBD2 (5 bases). The ends were cut back, 6 bases at V and 7 bases at J, with 17 bases in the middle. The CDR3 contains 14 residues. Germline loops: CDR1 SGHRS, CDR2 YFSETQ. The CDR3 DNA is TGCGCCAGCAACCCCGGGGTAGCTGGGAATGAGCAGTTCTTC. Translated, it gives CASNPGVAGNEQFF.

The chain has TRBV9 and TRBJ1-3; 9 positions agree with TRBD1. Germline V gene lookup returns CDR1 SGDLS and CDR2 YYNGEE. This CDR3 region has 15 residues. Trimming took 3 bases from V and 6 from J; bases not matched to a gene: 7. The CDR3 sequence: CASSGGTGTKNTIYF. In DNA form, the CDR3 reads TGTGCCAGCAGCGGAGGGACAGGGACCAAAAACACCATATATTTT. Full variable domain (outside the CDR3, taken from reference TRBV9 and TRBJ1-3): DSGVTQTPKHLITATGQRVTLRCSPRSGDLSVYWYQQSLDQGLQFLIQYYNGEERAKGNILERFSAQQFPDLHSELNLSSLELGDSALYFCASSGGTGTKNTIYFGEGSWLTVV.

This clonotype was detected a few times. The chain recombines TRBV25-1 with TRBJ1-1; D not certain. Germline CDR1 and CDR2: MGHDK and SYGVNS. The CDR3 is 11 amino acids. V shed 5 bases and J shed 1 base, with 2 bases lying between them. CDR3 DNA sequence: TGTGCCAGCAGTAGGAACACTGAAGCTTTCTTT. Amino acid sequence: CASSRNTEAFF.

The CDR3 coding sequence is TGTGCCAGTAGTATCGGCCAGGCGGATCCTGAGCAGTTCTTC. It is translated as CASSIGQADPEQFF. The V call is TRBV19, the J call TRBJ2-1; the D is unclear. Germline V gene data show CDR1 as LNHDA and CDR2 as SQIVND (reference sequence). V shed 3 bases and J shed 9 bases, with 15 bases lying between them. The CDR3 is 14 amino acids.

The J gene is TRBJ1-2, the V gene TRBV12-3 or TRBV12-4, with D possibly being TRBD1 (5 bases). This CDR3 has 13 amino acids. Trimming removed 3 bases from V and 2 bases from J, with 7 bases in between. CDR3 nucleotides: TGTGCCAGCAGTTTGCGACAGAACTATGGCTACACCTTC. Encoded protein: CASSLRQNYGYTF.

The gene calls are TRBV20-1 and TRBJ2-1, with TRBD2 identical over 10 bases. Germline CDR1 is DFQATT and CDR2 is SNEGSKA (reference sequence). The CDR3 contains 19 residues. V trimming: 6 bases; J trimming: 0 bases; junction bases outside the gene matches: 17. The chain's CDR3 is CSAPLRTSGRSSSYNEQFF. CDR3 DNA sequence: TGCAGTGCCCCCTTGAGGACTAGCGGCCGATCAAGCTCCTACAATGAGCAGTTCTTC.

This chain joins TRBV2 and TRBJ1-5, with D hard to call. Germline CDR1 reads SNHLY; CDR2 reads FYNNEI. The CDR3 covers 13 residues. Trimming pared 4 bases from V and 0 bases from J, leaving 4 bases between. The CDR3: CASSAPSNQPQHF. CDR3 DNA sequence: TGTGCCAGCAGTGCTCCTAGCAATCAGCCCCAGCATTTT.

This clonotype was recorded a few times. CDR3 residues: CASSRRASYITKSSYNEQFF. CDR3 bases: TGTGCCAGCAGTAGACGGGCCTCTTACATTACTAAAAGCTCCTACAATGAGCAGTTCTTC. The gene calls are TRBV6-1 and TRBJ2-1; D gene uncertain. This CDR3 is 20 amino acids long. V lost 5 bases, J lost 0 bases, and 26 bases lay in between. Germline V gene sequence: CDR1 MNHNS, CDR2 SASEGT.

The gene calls are TRBV5-1 and TRBJ2-6, with D perhaps TRBD1 (6 bases). The V gene's germline CDR1 is SGHRS and CDR2 YFSETQ. Trimming cost V 4 bases and J 2 bases, with 10 bases left between them. The CDR3 is 15 amino acids. The CDR3 DNA is TGCGCCAGCAGCCTACAGGGTACTGGGGCCAACGTCCTGACTTTC. Its protein product is CASSLQGTGANVLTF. The entire variable domain, with the rest obtained from reference TRBV5-1 and TRBJ2-6, is as follows: KAGVTQTPRYLIKTRGQQVTLSCSPISGHRSVSWYQQTPGQGLQFLFEYFSETQRNKGNFPGRFSGRQFSNSRSEMNVSTLELGDSALYLCASSLQGTGANVLTFGAGSRLTVL.

This clonotype was seen many times. This chain joins TRBV5-1 and TRBJ1-1; D not certain. Trimming stripped 2 bases from V and 1 base from J, with 9 bases between. The CDR3 extends over 14 amino acids. Germline values: CDR1 SGHRS, CDR2 YFSETQ. The CDR3 DNA reads as TGCGCCAGCAGCTTCGATGGACGGAACACTGAAGCTTTCTTT. It yields the protein CASSFDGRNTEAFF. Based on the CDR3 plus reference TRBV5-1 and TRBJ1-1, the full variable domain is KAGVTQTPRYLIKTRGQQVTLSCSPISGHRSVSWYQQTPGQGLQFLFEYFSETQRNKGNFPGRFSGRQFSNSRSEMNVSTLELGDSALYLCASSFDGRNTEAFFGQGTRLTVV.

The rearrangement joins TRBV6-5 to TRBJ2-5; 7 bases map to TRBD1. Germline trimming cut 2 bases from V and 2 bases from J; bases unmatched to any gene: 11. The CDR3 sequence is 17 residues long. Germline V gene lookup returns CDR1 MNHEY and CDR2 SVGAGI. The CDR3 region is CASSYDPPTGLQETQYF. The DNA of the CDR3 is TGTGCCAGCAGTTACGACCCTCCGACAGGGTTACAAGAGACCCAGTACTTC.

The V call is TRBV4-2, the J call TRBJ2-1; D not resolved. Germline CDR1 and CDR2: LGHNA and YNFKEQ. The CDR3 has 14 residues. V lost 0 bases and J 9 bases, leaving 12 bases between the germline ends. This chain's CDR3 is CASSQEIARSEQFF. The DNA for the CDR3 is TGTGCCAGCAGCCAAGAGATAGCTAGATCTGAGCAGTTCTTC.

A remark on this clonotype: It may be a read error: a sequence one base away is much more abundant. V usage is TRBV5-1 and J usage is TRBJ2-1; D remains unclear. The CDR3 has 13 residues. CDR1 is SGHRS and CDR2 is YFSETQ in the germline V gene. CDR3 protein: CASSLGGVNEQLF. The CDR3 DNA follows: TGCGCCAGCAGCTTGGGGGGTGTAAATGAGCAGCTCTTC.